This T cell receptor (beta chain) was retrieved from a study of blood T cells in healthy people across ages (dated by TCRdb to about 2015). About the study as a whole: In model experiments, template switching captured roughly one uniquely barcoded TCR beta cDNA molecule for every two T cells. To track age-related changes in TCR beta repertoire diversity, the study relied on deep sequencing normalized with unique cDNA molecular identifiers. Four age groups were formed from the donors: young (average about 16 years), middle-aged (approximately 40), aged (over 55) and long-lived (roughly 88). To avoid experimental bias, donors of different ages were spread randomly across the sequencing lanes. Two additional independent replicas of 1 million unique cDNA reads from the same blood draw were analyzed for two donors (one aged 18 to 30 and one aged 80 or older). Overall results and qualifications from the work: As age increased, observed TCR beta diversity per million T cells dropped in a roughly linear way, and a significant reduction was already evident by age 40. The percentage of naive T cells measured by flow cytometry correlated strongly with observed TCR beta diversity. Total diversity estimates from one million sequenced T cells were considered lower bounds and underestimates. Compared with the aged group, the long-lived group had more naive CD4+ T cells, fewer expanded clones and increased TCR diversity, suggesting age selection. Bulk unsorted PBMC profiling prevented conclusive comparison of naive and antigen-experienced compartments. Because donor CMV infection status was unknown, age-related changes in expanded clonotypes were potentially confounded.

The junction shows trimming of 0 bases on V and 0 bases on J, plus 9 bases between the germline ends. Sequences SGHKS (CDR1) and YYEKEE (CDR2) are obtained from the germline V gene (reference sequence). From the cysteine through the phenylalanine, the CDR3 covers 15 amino acids. Solely the CDR3 DNA is kept, with 45 bases framed from the first base. Systemically healthy Caucasian individuals from Russia, some 40 in total and aged roughly 6 to 95 years, were included as donors. Each donor gave ten milliliters of peripheral blood, drawn into EDTA-treated Vacutainer tubes. Ficoll-Paque density-gradient centrifugation was used to isolate PBMCs, with at least 6.5 million per sample. Total RNA, at least 5 micrograms per sample, was extracted from PBMCs with Trizol reagent. Naive CD45RAhigh/CD27high T cell percentages were measured by flow cytometry on a PBMC aliquot from every donor. Concerning this clonotype: What this receptor recognizes is not known. No much larger clonotype is one base removed from it; base qualities were not supplied.

The method behind the library was 5' RACE. The sequencer was an Illumina HiSeq 2500. A second roughly 6 to 11 cycle PCR used a sample-barcoded 5' primer and a J-beta primer mix. A template-switch 5' adaptor carrying 12 random nucleotides introduced a unique molecular identifier onto each TCR beta cDNA molecule. Each sample yielded at least 3 million CDR3-containing paired-end reads. First-strand cDNA was synthesized from all RNA with the Mint cDNA synthesis kit, primed by a TRBC-specific oligonucleotide. All cDNA was treated with uracil-DNA glycosylase and then went through a first 18-cycle PCR with the universal primers M1SS and BC2_uni_R. The original pipeline was this. Normalization of each sample was performed by random selection of 1 million high-quality reads, each carrying a distinct molecular identifier. Instead of being binned into consensus sequences, reads with shared molecular identifiers were discarded. MiTCR, run with a Q25 quality threshold and the strictest error-elimination algorithm, handled CDR3 identification, clonotype clustering and error correction. A nonparametric unseen species model with Euler transformation was used to estimate a lower bound on total TCR beta diversity. TCRdb redid the processing of the public reads, applying fastp at Q25 and MiXCR, and retained in-frame beta chains. Rows merge per CDR3 protein into single entries with the most common DNA and genes. What appears here as the V and J calls and clone size reflects TCRdb's work, not the paper's. The sample table shows approximately 800,000 distinct CDR3 sequences, and roughly 56% are seen once. 20% to 30% of the sample rests with the top ten.

Sample: blood. Recombination connected TRBV5-5 to TRBJ1-1; a confident D gene designation cannot be given. The origin of this receptor is a man aged 40-49 years in good health. The encoded CDR3 is CASSLGREMNTEAFF. Read as DNA, the sequence is TGTGCCAGCAGCTTGGGCAGAGAAATGAACACTGAAGCTTTCTTT.